This record looks at one T cell receptor (beta chain) sequence and its context. CDR1 is KGHSH and CDR2 is LQKENI in the germline V gene. The CDR3 consists of 17 residues. V shed 3 bases and J 0 bases; nucleotides not matched to a gene: 7. In the source study's methods: Estimated nucleated cell counts came from reference gene primer amplification. The table came from immunoSEQ multiplex PCR; TCRdb's copy has only in-frame clones and leaves some out. V, J and clone size derive from that table, while D and trimming were established from the DNA sequence. In the table there are approximately 250,000 clones, around 84% of which are singletons. This record belongs to a study of blood T cell repertoires in COVID-19. Study-wide background: The study drew acute and convalescent COVID-19 samples from the United States, Italy and Spain. From T cells, B-cell-depleted T cells, or PBMCs came the material, which was cDNA or gDNA.

The specimen sequenced was peripheral blood. J is TRBJ2-5 and V is TRBV18; 10 bases line up with TRBD2. This TCR was recovered from a man aged 60 to 69 with acute or convalescent COVID-19. CDR3 amino acids: CASSPAAGGLDQETQYF. For the CDR3, the DNA is TGTGCCAGCTCACCGGCAGCGGGGGGGTTAGACCAAGAGACCCAGTACTTC.